This T cell receptor (beta chain) was profiled in a study of STAT5B mutations in CD4+ large granular lymphocyte leukemia. Study outcomes and limitations: 8/27 top patient clones versus 2/35 control clones were TRBV06-family. Higher CD4+ than CD8+ T-LGLL clonality might reflect small sample size. Patient CD4-sorted repertoires looked more clonal than healthy CD4+ repertoires, even without putative leukemic clones.

The CDR3 extends over 13 amino acids. Germline lookup yields CDR1 SNHLY and CDR2 FYNNEI. V lost 3 bases and J lost 2; bases outside the gene matches: 0. Assay used: immunoSEQ multiplex PCR; TCRdb lists only in-frame clones, some missing. The sample has approximately 40,000 clones, about four fifths seen once. In regard to this clone: Its antigen is as yet unknown.

The J gene is TRBJ1-2, the V gene TRBV2; 7 nucleotides line up with TRBD1. Sequenced: CD4+ T cells from blood buffy coats. The source of this sequence is a human donor in good health. The chain's CDR3 is CASSEGQNYGYTF. In DNA, the CDR3 is TGTGCCAGCAGTGAGGGACAGAACTATGGCTACACCTTC.